This TCR beta chain was documented in a study of blood T cell repertoires in COVID-19. Study context: PBMCs, B-cell-depleted T cells, or T cells provided the cDNA or gDNA that made up the material.

This clone appeared once. Assay used: immunoSEQ multiplex PCR; TCRdb lists only in-frame clones, some missing. The table includes over 150,000 clones, 82% detected once. Per germline, CDR1 SGHAT and CDR2 FQNNGV. CDR3 length equals 13 residues. V gave up 5 bases and J gave up 6 bases; unmatched junction bases: 5. The sample taken for sequencing was peripheral blood. The rearrangement uses TRBV11-2 and TRBJ2-7, with 9 bases that match TRBD1. The TCR was taken from a woman aged 80 or over with active or convalescent COVID-19. The CDR3 loop reads CASSAQGAPEQYF. Written as DNA, the CDR3 is TGTGCCAGCAGCGCACAGGGGGCCCCCGAGCAGTACTTC.